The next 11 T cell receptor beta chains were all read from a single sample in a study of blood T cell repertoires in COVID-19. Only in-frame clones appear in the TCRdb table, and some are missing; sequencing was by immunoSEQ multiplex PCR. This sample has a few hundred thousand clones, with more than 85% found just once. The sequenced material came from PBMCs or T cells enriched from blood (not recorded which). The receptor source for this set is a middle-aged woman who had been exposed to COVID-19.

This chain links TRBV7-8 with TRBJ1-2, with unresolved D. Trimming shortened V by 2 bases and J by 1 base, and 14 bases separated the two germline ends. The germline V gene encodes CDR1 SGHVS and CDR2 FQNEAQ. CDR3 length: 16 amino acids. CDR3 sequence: CASSLTGRPNNYGYTF. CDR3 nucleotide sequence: TGTGCCAGCAGCTTAACCGGCAGGCCGAATAACTATGGCTACACCTTC.

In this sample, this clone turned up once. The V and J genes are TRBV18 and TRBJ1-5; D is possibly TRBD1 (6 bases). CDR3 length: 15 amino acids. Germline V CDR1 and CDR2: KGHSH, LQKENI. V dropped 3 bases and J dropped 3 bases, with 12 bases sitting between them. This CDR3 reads CASSPDGQNNQPQHF. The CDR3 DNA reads TGTGCCAGCTCACCCGACGGACAGAACAATCAGCCCCAGCATTTT.

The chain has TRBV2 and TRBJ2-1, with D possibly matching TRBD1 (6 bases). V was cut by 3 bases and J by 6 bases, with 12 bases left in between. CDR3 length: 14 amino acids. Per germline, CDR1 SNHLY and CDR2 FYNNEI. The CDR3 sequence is CASSEGRGSNEQFF. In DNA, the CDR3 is TGTGCCAGCAGTGAGGGCAGGGGATCCAATGAGCAGTTCTTC.

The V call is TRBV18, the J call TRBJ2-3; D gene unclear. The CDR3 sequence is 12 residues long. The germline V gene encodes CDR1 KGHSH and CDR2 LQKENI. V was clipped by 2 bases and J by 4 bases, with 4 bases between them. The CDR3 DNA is TGTGCCAGCTCACCAGGCCCAGATACGCAGTATTTT. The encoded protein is CASSPGPDTQYF.

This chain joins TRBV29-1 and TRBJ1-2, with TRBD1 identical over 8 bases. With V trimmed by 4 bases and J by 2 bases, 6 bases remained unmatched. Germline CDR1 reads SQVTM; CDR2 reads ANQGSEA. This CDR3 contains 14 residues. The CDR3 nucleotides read TGCAGCGTTGGGGGGACAGGCTTAAACTATGGCTACACCTTC. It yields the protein CSVGGTGLNYGYTF.

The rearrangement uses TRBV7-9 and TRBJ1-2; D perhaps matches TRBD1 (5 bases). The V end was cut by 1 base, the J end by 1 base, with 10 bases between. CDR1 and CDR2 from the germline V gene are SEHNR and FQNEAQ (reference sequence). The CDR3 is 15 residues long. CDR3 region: CASSLGGDGNYGYTF. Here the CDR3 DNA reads TGTGCCAGCAGCTTAGGGGGGGACGGTAACTATGGCTACACCTTC.

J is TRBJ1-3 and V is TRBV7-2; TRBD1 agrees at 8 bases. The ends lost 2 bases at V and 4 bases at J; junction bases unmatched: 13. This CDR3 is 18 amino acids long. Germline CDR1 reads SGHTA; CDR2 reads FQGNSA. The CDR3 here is CASSLLGTGASTGNTIYF. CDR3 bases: TGTGCCAGCAGCTTATTGGGGACAGGCGCCTCAACGGGAAACACCATATATTTT.

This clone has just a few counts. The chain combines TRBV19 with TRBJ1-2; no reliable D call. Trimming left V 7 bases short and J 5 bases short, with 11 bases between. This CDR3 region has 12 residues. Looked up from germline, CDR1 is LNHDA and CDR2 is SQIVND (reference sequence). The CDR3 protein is CASMKHPYGYTF. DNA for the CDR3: TGTGCCAGTATGAAACACCCTTATGGCTACACCTTC.

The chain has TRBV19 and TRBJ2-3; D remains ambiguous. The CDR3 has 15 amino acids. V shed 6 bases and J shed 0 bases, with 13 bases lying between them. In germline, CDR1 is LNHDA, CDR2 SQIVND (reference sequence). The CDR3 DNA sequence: TGTGCCAGTAGCGGAGTGGATGCTAGCACAGATACGCAGTATTTT. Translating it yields CASSGVDASTDTQYF.

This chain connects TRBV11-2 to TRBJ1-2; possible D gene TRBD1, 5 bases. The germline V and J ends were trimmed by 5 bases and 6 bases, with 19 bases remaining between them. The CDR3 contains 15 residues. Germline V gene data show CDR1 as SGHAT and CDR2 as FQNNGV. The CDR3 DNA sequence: TGTGCCAGCAGCCCTCTGGGTGGCAGGGTGAATGGCTACACCTTC. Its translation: CASSPLGGRVNGYTF.

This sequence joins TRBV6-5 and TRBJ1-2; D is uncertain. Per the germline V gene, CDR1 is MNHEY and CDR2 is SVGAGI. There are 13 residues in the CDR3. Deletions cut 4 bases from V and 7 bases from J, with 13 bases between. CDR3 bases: TGTGCCAGCAGTTTGGGCAGGACTTTTGGCTACACCTTC. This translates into CASSLGRTFGYTF.